The 27 T cell receptor beta chains below come from one sample, sequenced in a study of shared clonotypes between healthy human individuals. Sequencing used immunoSEQ multiplex PCR; TCRdb keeps in-frame clones, though not all of them. The sample contains about 1.1 million clones, approximately 75% of which appear only once. Sequenced sample: memory CD4+ T cells from PBMCs. The subset was: CD45RA-negative fraction. The receptors originated from a man aged 18 to 35 in good health. Some clones in this sample may be carry-over from other donors' samples.

The chain couples TRBV27 to TRBJ1-1, with D hard to call. Trimming took off 10 bases at V and 7 bases at J, with 16 bases between the two ends. Germline CDR1 MNHEY, CDR2 SMNVEV (reference sequence). The CDR3 spans 12 residues. CDR3 loop: CAISMGSDEAFF. The CDR3 DNA is TGTGCCATCTCTATGGGGAGCGATGAAGCTTTCTTT.

The chain links TRBV28 to TRBJ1-5; D may be TRBD1 (5 bases). From germline, CDR1 is MDHEN and CDR2 SYDVKM. V shed 10 bases and J shed 3 bases, with 16 bases lying between them. CDR3 length: 14 amino acids. The CDR3 DNA reads as TGTGCCACCGGCCCGGGGGACGTCAATCAGCCCCAGCATTTT. Translating it yields CATGPGDVNQPQHF. Full variable domain (rest looked up from reference TRBV28 and TRBJ1-5): DVKVTQSSRYLVKRTGEKVFLECVQDMDHENMFWYRQDPGLGLRLIYFSYDVKMKEKGDIPEGYSVSREKKERFSLILESASTNQTSMYLCATGPGDVNQPQHFGDGTRLSIL.

This chain connects TRBV5-1 to TRBJ2-1, with D possibly TRBD1 on 5 matching bases. From germline, CDR1 is SGHRS and CDR2 YFSETQ. The CDR3 length is 15 residues. The V gene lost 4 bases and the J gene lost 0 bases, with 11 bases spanning the gap. DNA for the CDR3: TGCGCCAGCAGCACAGGACAAACCTCCTACAATGAGCAGTTCTTC. Its protein is CASSTGQTSYNEQFF.

J is TRBJ1-5 and V is TRBV2; TRBD1 agrees at 7 bases. Per the germline V gene, CDR1 is SNHLY and CDR2 is FYNNEI. Trimming took 7 bases from V and 6 from J; bases not matched to a gene: 9. This CDR3 has 14 residues. CDR3 region: CASNQGVLGQPQHF. The CDR3 nucleotides read TGTGCCAGCAATCAGGGGGTGCTAGGTCAGCCCCAGCATTTT.

V is TRBV7-8 and J is TRBJ1-2; D may be TRBD1 (6 bases). The CDR3 sequence is 17 residues long. Trimming took 1 base from V and 7 from J, leaving 22 bases between them. Looked up from germline, CDR1 is SGHVS and CDR2 is FQNEAQ. CDR3 DNA: TGTGCCAGCAGCTTAGTTTCTCCAGGGGTGGTCGGGTTTGGCTACACCTTC. This sequence encodes CASSLVSPGVVGFGYTF.

The rearrangement uses TRBV19 and TRBJ1-1; D may be TRBD1 (6 bases). Per germline, CDR1 LNHDA and CDR2 SQIVND (reference sequence). This CDR3 comprises 15 residues. The germline V and J ends were trimmed by 6 bases and 2 bases, with 16 bases remaining between them. The CDR3 region has the DNA TGTGCCAGTAGGCCAGCGGGACACACTAACACTGAAGCTTTCTTT. Its translation: CASRPAGHTNTEAFF.

CDR3 protein: CASTPLAEYLTDTQYF. CDR3 nucleotides: TGTGCCAGCACCCCACTAGCGGAGTACCTCACAGATACGCAGTATTTT. The chain joins TRBV9 to TRBJ2-3, with 8 bases that match TRBD2. The V and J ends lost 6 bases and 2 bases, in that order; junction bases with no gene match: 11. This CDR3 comprises 16 residues. Germline-derived CDR1 and CDR2 are SGDLS and YYNGEE.

This clone came up once. This sequence joins TRBV7-2 and TRBJ2-7; TRBD1 matches at 9 bases. V lost 6 bases to trimming and J lost 6 bases; unmatched junction nucleotides: 3. This CDR3 contains 12 residues. The V gene's germline CDR1 is SGHTA and CDR2 FQGNSA. The CDR3 sequence is CASSGQGREQYF. CDR3 coding DNA: TGTGCCAGCAGTGGACAGGGGCGCGAGCAGTACTTC. Full variable domain (remainder filled in from reference TRBV7-2 and TRBJ2-7): GAGVSQSPSNKVTEKGKDVELRCDPISGHTALYWYRQSLGQGLEFLIYFQGNSAPDKSGLPSDRFSAERTGGSVSTLTIQRTQQEDSAVYLCASSGQGREQYFGPGTRLTVT.

The chain is built from TRBV18 and TRBJ1-2, with D perhaps matching TRBD1 (5 bases). Per germline, CDR1 KGHSH and CDR2 LQKENI. Trimming removed 2 bases at V and 8 bases at J, with 15 bases between. This CDR3 contains 14 residues. DNA of the CDR3: TGTGCCAGCTCACCAAGTCGGGGACCGGTCGGCTACACCTTC. This encodes CASSPSRGPVGYTF.

The chain joins TRBV5-1 to TRBJ2-1, with 16 nucleotides matching TRBD2. CDR3 length: 19 amino acids. V dropped 4 bases and J dropped 3; count of bases not matched to a gene: 10. The V gene's germline CDR1 is SGHRS and CDR2 YFSETQ. The CDR3 is CASSMGLAGGPVYYNEQFF. The CDR3 nucleotides read TGCGCCAGCAGCATGGGACTAGCGGGAGGGCCAGTTTACTACAATGAGCAGTTCTTC.

This clone was recorded a few times. Other DNA sequences in this specimen translate into the identical CDR3. CDR3 in DNA: TGTGCCAGCAGCTTGGACAGGAACTATGGCTACACCTTC. Translating it yields CASSLDRNYGYTF. The chain uses TRBV5-4 and TRBJ1-2, with TRBD1 as a possible D gene (5 bases). The V and J ends lost 0 bases and 2 bases respectively, with 5 bases between them. CDR3 length equals 13 residues. Germline V CDR1 and CDR2: SGHNT, YYREEE (reference sequence).

The V and J genes are TRBV28 and TRBJ2-1; 14 bases are shared with TRBD2. The CDR3 sequence is 20 residues long. The V gene's germline CDR1 is MDHEN and CDR2 SYDVKM. V lost 6 bases, J lost 1 base, and 14 bases stayed unmatched. CDR3: CASSPSPGLAGDRSYNEQFF. The CDR3 DNA reads TGTGCCAGCAGCCCGAGTCCGGGACTAGCGGGAGATAGGTCCTACAATGAGCAGTTCTTC.

In the case of this clone: This CDR3 is also generated by other DNA sequences in the sample. This sequence joins TRBV5-1 and TRBJ1-4; 7 bases are shared with TRBD1. After removal of 0 bases from V and 7 bases from J, the junction contained 3 bases not matched to a gene. This CDR3 comprises 14 residues. Germline lookup yields CDR1 SGHRS and CDR2 YFSETQ. The CDR3 sequence is CASSLEGAGEKLFF. DNA of the CDR3: TGCGCCAGCAGCTTGGAGGGGGCAGGTGAAAAACTGTTTTTT.

About this clone itself: A much more abundant neighbour one base away suggests this may be a read error. Because it lacks the conserved phenylalanine or tryptophan at the end, this CDR3 is likely a read error. The chain employs TRBV10-1 and TRBJ1-2, with D possibly matching TRBD1 (6 bases). The germline V gene has CDR1 WNHNN and CDR2 SYGVQD (reference sequence). This CDR3 spans 14 amino acids. V lost 2 bases and J 3 bases, leaving 10 bases between the germline ends. CDR3 bases: TGCGCCAGCAGTGAGGAACAGGGAGACTATGGCTACACCCTC. Amino acid sequence: CASSEEQGDYGYTL.

This chain connects TRBV21-1 to TRBJ2-5; TRBD2, as called in the table, went unchecked against the DNA. TRBV21-1 is a listed pseudogene. The CDR3 totals 16 residues. For the CDR3, the DNA is TGTGCCAGCAGCCTTGGGACTAGCGCCTCCCAAGAGACCCAGTACTTC. Translated: CASSLGTSASQETQYF.

This clone appeared once. The chain has TRBV7-2 and TRBJ1-1, with TRBD1 as a possible D gene (6 bases). Looked up from germline, CDR1 is SGHTA and CDR2 is FQGNSA. Trimming took off 5 bases at V and 3 bases at J, with 13 bases between the two ends. This CDR3 has 14 amino acids. In DNA, the CDR3 is TGTGCCAGCAGCCCCTCAGGGGCGTACACTGAAGCTTTCTTT. Encoded protein: CASSPSGAYTEAFF.

This clone was picked up one time. The DNA of the CDR3 is TGTGCCAGCAGCCCCACTGGACAGGGGAACACTGAAGCTTTCTTT. Its protein product is CASSPTGQGNTEAFF. The chain carries TRBV6-1 and TRBJ1-1; TRBD1 agrees at 8 bases. The CDR3 spans 15 residues. Germline loops: CDR1 MNHNS, CDR2 SASEGT. The trim removed 6 bases at V and 1 base at J, leaving 7 bases unmatched.

The rearrangement uses TRBV29-1 and TRBJ2-3, with TRBD1 matching over 10 bases. Germline lookup yields CDR1 SQVTM and CDR2 ANQGSEA. V dropped 5 bases and J dropped 4; count of bases not matched to a gene: 9. This CDR3 contains 15 residues. The CDR3 DNA is TGCAGCGTTAAACAAGGGACAGGGGATGCAGATACGCAGTATTTT. Amino acid sequence: CSVKQGTGDADTQYF.

This clone was observed once. The rearrangement links TRBV27 to TRBJ2-1, with 11 positions matching TRBD2. J gave up 4 bases and V 2 bases, and 1 base lay outside the gene matches. The CDR3 loop spans 15 amino acids. The germline CDR1 and CDR2 sequences are MNHEY and SMNVEV (reference sequence). CDR3 region: CASSLTSGSYNEQFF. The CDR3 DNA is TGTGCCAGCAGTTTAACTAGCGGGAGTTACAATGAGCAGTTCTTC.

As concerns this clone: A much larger clone lies a single base off, so this may be a read error. Other DNA sequences in the same sample also yield this CDR3. The chain joins TRBV20-1 to TRBJ2-7; D tentatively fits TRBD1 or TRBD2 (5 bases each). The CDR3 totals 11 residues. With 5 bases removed from V and 0 bases from J, the gap between germline ends came to 5 bases. CDR1 is DFQATT, CDR2 SNEGSKA, per germline (reference sequence). Written as DNA, the CDR3 is TGCAGTGCTGGGGGCTCCTACGAGCAGTACTTC. Translating it yields CSAGGSYEQYF.

The chain links TRBV7-8 to TRBJ2-3; TRBD2 matches at 9 bases. The CDR3 is 16 amino acids. CDR1 is SGHVS and CDR2 is FQNEAQ in the germline V gene. The junction had 7 bases not matched to a gene; V was cut back by 2 bases and J by 4 bases. The CDR3 reads CASSLISGSGADTQYF. The CDR3, as DNA: TGTGCCAGCAGCTTAATTAGCGGGAGTGGGGCAGATACGCAGTATTTT.

Comments on this clone: One end of the junction does not line up with germline, which may come from a read error. In DNA, the CDR3 is TGTGCCAGCAGTTACCCCTTCACGACAGGATTAAGACTGTTTTTC. This gives the protein CASSYPFTTGLRLFF. The V gene is TRBV6-5, the J gene TRBJ1-4, with D possibly TRBD1 on 6 matching bases. This CDR3 comprises 15 residues. The V gene's germline CDR1 is MNHEY and CDR2 SVGAGI.

This clone occurred a few times. This CDR3 is CSVKRQGNTGELFF. The CDR3 nucleotides are TGCAGCGTCAAGAGACAGGGTAACACCGGGGAGCTGTTTTTT. This sequence joins TRBV29-1 and TRBJ2-2, with 7 bases aligning to TRBD1. Germline CDR1 and CDR2: SQVTM and ANQGSEA. V lost 6 bases and J lost 2; bases outside the gene matches: 6. The CDR3 extends over 14 amino acids.

This sequence joins TRBV5-1 and TRBJ2-5; 7 bases line up with TRBD1. Unmatched junction bases numbered 9, after V lost 0 bases and J lost 4 bases. This CDR3 is built from 16 residues. CDR1 and CDR2 (germline): SGHRS, YFSETQ. The CDR3: CASSLVWQGELETQYF. CDR3 bases: TGCGCCAGCAGCTTGGTTTGGCAGGGGGAGTTAGAGACCCAGTACTTC.

This clone occurred many times. The J gene is TRBJ1-2, the V gene TRBV6-6; no reliable D call. The CDR3 extends over 13 amino acids. The germline V gene encodes CDR1 MNHNY and CDR2 SVGAGI (reference sequence). V was trimmed by 7 bases and J by 8 bases, leaving 17 bases between them. CDR3 sequence reads: CASTYGGLNGYTF. The CDR3 DNA reads as TGTGCCAGCACCTACGGAGGGTTGAACGGCTACACCTTC.

This chain connects TRBV4-1 to TRBJ2-2, with TRBD2 matching 8 bases. V shed 2 bases and J 3 bases; nucleotides not matched to a gene: 2. The V gene's germline CDR1 is MGHRA and CDR2 YSYEKL. The CDR3 sequence is 15 residues long. The CDR3 nucleotides are TGCGCCAGCAGCCAAATACTAGCGGACACCGGGGAGCTGTTTTTT. It yields the protein CASSQILADTGELFF.

The rearrangement joins TRBV2 to TRBJ2-5; D possibly uses TRBD1 or TRBD2 (5 bases each). The ends were cut back, 2 bases at V and 2 bases at J, with 12 bases in the middle. The V gene's germline CDR1 is SNHLY and CDR2 FYNNEI. This CDR3 is built from 15 residues. CDR3 sequence reads: CASSEFGGGQETQYF. The CDR3 nucleotides read TGTGCCAGCAGTGAATTTGGGGGTGGGCAAGAGACCCAGTACTTC. Full variable domain (missing parts from reference TRBV2 and TRBJ2-5): EPEVTQTPSHQVTQMGQEVILRCVPISNHLYFYWYRQILGQKVEFLVSFYNNEISEKSEIFDDQFSVERPDGSNFTLKIRSTKLEDSAMYFCASSEFGGGQETQYFGPGTRLLVL.